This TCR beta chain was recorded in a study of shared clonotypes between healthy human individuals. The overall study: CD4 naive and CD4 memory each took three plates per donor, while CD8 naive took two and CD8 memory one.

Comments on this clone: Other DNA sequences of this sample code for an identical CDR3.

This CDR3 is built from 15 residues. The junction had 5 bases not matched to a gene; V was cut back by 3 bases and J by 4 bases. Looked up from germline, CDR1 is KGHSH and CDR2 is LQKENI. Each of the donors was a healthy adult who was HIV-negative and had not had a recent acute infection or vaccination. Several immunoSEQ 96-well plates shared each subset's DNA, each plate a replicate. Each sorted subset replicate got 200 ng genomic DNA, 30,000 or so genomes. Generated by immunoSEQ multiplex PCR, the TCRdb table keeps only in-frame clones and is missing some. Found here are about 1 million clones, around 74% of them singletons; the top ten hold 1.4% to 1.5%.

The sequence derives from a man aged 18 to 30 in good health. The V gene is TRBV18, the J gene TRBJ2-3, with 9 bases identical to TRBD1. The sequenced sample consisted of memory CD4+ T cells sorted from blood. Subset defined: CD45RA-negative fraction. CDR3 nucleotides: TGTGCCAGCTCACCTCCGGGACAGGGTCCAGATACGCAGTATTTT. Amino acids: CASSPPGQGPDTQYF.